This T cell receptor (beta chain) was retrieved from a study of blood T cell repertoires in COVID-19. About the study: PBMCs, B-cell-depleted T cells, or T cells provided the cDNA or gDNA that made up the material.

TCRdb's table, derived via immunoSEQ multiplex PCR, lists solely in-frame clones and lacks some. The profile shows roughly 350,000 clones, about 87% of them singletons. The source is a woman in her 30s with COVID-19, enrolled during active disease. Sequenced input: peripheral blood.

CDR3 coding DNA: TGTGCCAGTAGTATCGTAGACAGAATCAATCAGCCCCAGCATTTT. This encodes CASSIVDRINQPQHF. The chain links TRBV19 to TRBJ1-5; possibly TRBD1 for D (5 bases). The V and J ends lost 3 bases and 3 bases respectively, with 12 bases between them. The CDR3 covers 15 residues. From germline, CDR1 is LNHDA and CDR2 SQIVND (reference sequence).